The sequence of this TCR beta chain was determined in a study of cytotoxic CD8 clonotypes in ibrutinib-treated CLL. Here immunoSEQ multiplex PCR was the method, and the copy in TCRdb shows in-frame clones only, minus some. The table lists roughly 180,000 clones, roughly four fifths of them singletons. V gave up 0 bases and J gave up 2 bases, with 12 bases separating them. Germline V gene data show CDR1 as SGHRS and CDR2 as YFSETQ. The CDR3 contains 16 residues. This clone came up once. Specimen: PBMCs, collected after 24 months of ibrutinib treatment. The chain has TRBV5-1 and TRBJ1-3; a weak D match, TRBD1 (5 bases). The receptor comes from a human donor with chronic lymphocytic leukemia. CDR3 sequence (DNA): TGCGCCAGCAGCTTGGCGGAAGGACATACTGGAAACACCATATATTTT. This encodes CASSLAEGHTGNTIYF.